This TCR beta chain appears in the sequencing data of a study of blood T cell repertoires in COVID-19. Background on the study: Samples representing acute and convalescent COVID-19 were sourced from the United States, Italy and Spain. The cDNA or gDNA used as material had been derived from T cells, B-cell-depleted T cells, or PBMCs.

How the authors handled the data: Estimated nucleated cell counts came from reference gene primer amplification. Clones were sequenced by immunoSEQ multiplex PCR, and TCRdb holds only the in-frame ones, with some missing. The V and J calls and clone size are taken from that table; D and trimming were inferred from the DNA. The table has some 240,000 clones, roughly 85% seen once. The germline gives CDR1 LNHDA, CDR2 SQIVND (reference sequence). The germline V and J ends were trimmed by 5 bases and 6 bases, with 19 bases remaining between them. The CDR3 spans 15 residues. Followed over time, Seattle patients had been enrolled while infection was active.

The source is a woman in her seventies with COVID-19, enrolled during active disease. The specimen sequenced was peripheral blood. V usage is TRBV19 and J usage is TRBJ1-2; D perhaps matches TRBD1 (5 bases). The CDR3 coding sequence is TGTGCCAGTAGTGATCGGGGGGGTCCCCAGGATGGCTACACCTTC. Translating it yields CASSDRGGPQDGYTF.